The present T cell receptor beta chain was sequenced within a study of CD8+CD57+ T cells in acquired aplastic anemia. The germline gives CDR1 SNHLY, CDR2 FYNNEI. Deletions cut 4 bases from V and 14 bases from J, with 15 bases between. The CDR3 runs to 12 residues. This clonotype was picked up a small number of times. Its cognate antigen is unknown. Regarding the study as a whole: Common to patients and controls were about 31 CD8+ CDR3 sequences. Patients were compared with controls for CD8+ Simpson's diversity, and no significant difference emerged.

Patients chosen for sequencing had CD8+CD57+ cells that had expanded, as shown by flow cytometry. Severe acquired aplastic anemia was present in all patients. Researchers used genomic DNA as the template to profile TCR beta VDJ and CDR3. In TCRdb, the reads were re-called with MiXCR into one record per CDR3 protein. Of roughly 200,000 distinct CDR3 sequences listed, 65% are singletons. The sequence came from a human donor with aplastic anemia. The chain employs TRBV2 and TRBJ2-1; tentative D call: TRBD1 (5 bases). Sequencing input: sorted CD4+, CD8+, or CD8+CD57+ T cells (not recorded which) from PBMCs. The chain's CDR3 is CASSAGLTVEFF. In DNA, the CDR3 is TGTGCCAGCAGTGCTGGGTTGACAGTGGAGTTCTTC.